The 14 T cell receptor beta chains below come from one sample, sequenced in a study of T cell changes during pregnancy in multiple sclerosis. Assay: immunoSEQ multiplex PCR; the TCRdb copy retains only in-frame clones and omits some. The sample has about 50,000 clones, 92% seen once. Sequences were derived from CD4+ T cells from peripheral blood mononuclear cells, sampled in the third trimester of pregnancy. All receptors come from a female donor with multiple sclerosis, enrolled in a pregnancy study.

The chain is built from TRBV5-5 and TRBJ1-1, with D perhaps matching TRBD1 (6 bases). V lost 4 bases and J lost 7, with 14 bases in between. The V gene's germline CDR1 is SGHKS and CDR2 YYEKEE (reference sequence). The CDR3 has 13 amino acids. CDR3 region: CASSDRTGFEAFF. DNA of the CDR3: TGTGCCAGCAGCGATAGAACAGGGTTTGAAGCTTTCTTT.

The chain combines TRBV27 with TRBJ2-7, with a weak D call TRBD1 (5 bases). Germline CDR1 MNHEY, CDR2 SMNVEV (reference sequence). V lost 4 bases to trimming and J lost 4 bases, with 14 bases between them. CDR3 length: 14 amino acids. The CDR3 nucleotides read TGTGCCAGCAGTTCCCTATCGCAGGGATACGAGCAGTACTTC. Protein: CASSSLSQGYEQYF.

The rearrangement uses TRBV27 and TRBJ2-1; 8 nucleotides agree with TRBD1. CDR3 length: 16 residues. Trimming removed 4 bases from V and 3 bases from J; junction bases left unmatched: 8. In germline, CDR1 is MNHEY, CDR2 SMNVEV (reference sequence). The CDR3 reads CASSSRRDRSYNEQFF. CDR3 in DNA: TGTGCCAGCAGTTCTCGCCGGGACAGGAGCTACAATGAGCAGTTCTTC.

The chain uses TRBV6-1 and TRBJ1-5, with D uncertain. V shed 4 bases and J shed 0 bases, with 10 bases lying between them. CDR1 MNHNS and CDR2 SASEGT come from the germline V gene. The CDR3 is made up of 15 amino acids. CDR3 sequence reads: CASSAGLYSNQPQHF. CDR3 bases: TGTGCCAGCAGTGCAGGACTGTATAGCAATCAGCCCCAGCATTTT.

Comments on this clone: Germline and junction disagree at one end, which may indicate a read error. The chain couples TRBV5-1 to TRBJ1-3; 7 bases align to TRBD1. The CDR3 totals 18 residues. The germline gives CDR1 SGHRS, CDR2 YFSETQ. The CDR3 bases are TGCGCCAGCAGCCCACGACAGGGTATTCAGGGCTCTGGAAGCACCATATATTTT. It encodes CASSPRQGIQGSGSTIYF.

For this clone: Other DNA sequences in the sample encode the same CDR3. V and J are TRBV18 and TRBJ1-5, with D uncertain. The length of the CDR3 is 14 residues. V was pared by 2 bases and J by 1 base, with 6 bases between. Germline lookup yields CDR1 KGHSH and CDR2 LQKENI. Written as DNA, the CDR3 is TGTGCCAGCTCACCAGCGGGAAGCAATCAGCCCCAGCATTTT. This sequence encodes CASSPAGSNQPQHF.

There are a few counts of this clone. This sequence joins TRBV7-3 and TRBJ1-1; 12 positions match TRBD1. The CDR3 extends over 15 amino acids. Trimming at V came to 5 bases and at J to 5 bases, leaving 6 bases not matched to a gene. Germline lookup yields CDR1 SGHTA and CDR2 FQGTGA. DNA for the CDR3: TGTGCCAGCAGCCTAAAGGGACAGGGGGCGACTGAAGCTTTCTTT. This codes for CASSLKGQGATEAFF. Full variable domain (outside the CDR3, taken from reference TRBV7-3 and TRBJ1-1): GAGVSQTPSNKVTEKGKYVELRCDPISGHTALYWYRQSLGQGPEFLIYFQGTGAADDSGLPNDRFFAVRPEGSVSTLKIQRTERGDSAVYLCASSLKGQGATEAFFGQGTRLTVV.

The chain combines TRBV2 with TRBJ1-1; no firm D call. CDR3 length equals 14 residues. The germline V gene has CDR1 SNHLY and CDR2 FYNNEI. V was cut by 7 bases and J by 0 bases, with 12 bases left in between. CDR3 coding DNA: TGTGCCAGCAAGAGGCGCCAGCTGAACACTGAAGCTTTCTTT. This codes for CASKRRQLNTEAFF.

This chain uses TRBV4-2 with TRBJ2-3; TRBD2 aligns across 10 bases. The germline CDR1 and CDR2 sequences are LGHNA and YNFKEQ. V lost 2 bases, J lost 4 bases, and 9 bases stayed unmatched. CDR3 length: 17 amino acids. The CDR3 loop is CASSQQAGGSLADTQYF. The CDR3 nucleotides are TGTGCCAGCAGCCAACAAGCGGGGGGGAGTCTTGCAGATACGCAGTATTTT.

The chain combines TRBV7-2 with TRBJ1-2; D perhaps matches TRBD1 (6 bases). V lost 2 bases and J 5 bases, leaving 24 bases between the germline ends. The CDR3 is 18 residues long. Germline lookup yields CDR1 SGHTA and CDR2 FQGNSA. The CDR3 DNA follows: TGTGCCAGCAGCTTAAACCCAGGTGGGGGGGCTGGGTTGTATGGCTACACCTTC. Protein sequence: CASSLNPGGGAGLYGYTF.

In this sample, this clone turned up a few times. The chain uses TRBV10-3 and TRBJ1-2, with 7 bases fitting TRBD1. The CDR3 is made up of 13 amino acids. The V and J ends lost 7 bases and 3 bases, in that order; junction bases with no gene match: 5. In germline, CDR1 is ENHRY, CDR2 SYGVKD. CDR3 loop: CAITGQLYYGYTF. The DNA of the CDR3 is TGTGCCATCACGGGACAGCTGTACTATGGCTACACCTTC.

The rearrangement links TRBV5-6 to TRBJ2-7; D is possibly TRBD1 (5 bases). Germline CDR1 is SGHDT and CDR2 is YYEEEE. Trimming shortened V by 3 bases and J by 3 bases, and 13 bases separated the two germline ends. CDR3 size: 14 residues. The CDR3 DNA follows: TGTGCCAGCAGCTGGGGCCCCCCTCTCTACGAGCAGTACTTC. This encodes CASSWGPPLYEQYF.

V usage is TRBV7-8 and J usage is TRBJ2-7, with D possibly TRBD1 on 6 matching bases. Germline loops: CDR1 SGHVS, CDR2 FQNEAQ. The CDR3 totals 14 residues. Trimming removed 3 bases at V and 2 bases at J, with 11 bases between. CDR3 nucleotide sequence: TGTGCCAGCAGCTTCAGGGGCCCAACCTACGAGCAGTACTTC. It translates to CASSFRGPTYEQYF.

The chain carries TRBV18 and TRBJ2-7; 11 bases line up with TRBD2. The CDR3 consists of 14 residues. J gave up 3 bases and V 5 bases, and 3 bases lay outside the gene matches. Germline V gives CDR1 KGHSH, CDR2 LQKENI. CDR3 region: CASSGSGGDYEQYF. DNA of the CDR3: TGTGCCAGCTCAGGTAGCGGGGGGGACTACGAGCAGTACTTC.